This is a list of T cell receptor beta chains from one sample in a study of T cell responses to AZD1222 COVID-19 vaccine. Method: immunoSEQ multiplex PCR; TCRdb's copy keeps in-frame clones and lacks some. The sample has around 180,000 clones; 85% to 95% are singletons. The starting material was peripheral blood, obtained on day 0 of AZD1222 vaccination. The receptors were sampled from an adult in good health. Both conserved end residues are part of each CDR3. Fields, in order: J gene, D gene, clone size, V gene, CDR3 DNA, CDR3 protein. A D gene is named only where the DNA matches it firmly. Expanded clones are given a class, and other clones once, few, many or no size at all.

J: TRBJ2-7
D: .
size: .
V: TRBV7-2
DNA: TGTGCCAGCAGCCACTCCTACGAGCAGTACTTC
CDR3: CASSHSYEQYF

J: TRBJ2-1
D: .
size: .
V: TRBV18
DNA: TGTGCCAGCTCACCGGACAGACTCTCCTACAATGAGCAGTTCTTC
CDR3: CASSPDRLSYNEQFF

J: TRBJ1-3
D: .
size: .
V: TRBV5-5
DNA: TGTGCCAGCAGCCCAGGACAGAGCTCTGGAAACACCATATATTTT
CDR3: CASSPGQSSGNTIYF

J: TRBJ1-4
D: TRBD1
size: .
V: TRBV5-1
DNA: TGCGCCAGCAGCACCGGGCCACAGGGGGCTGGAGAAAAACTGTTTTTT
CDR3: CASSTGPQGAGEKLFF

J: TRBJ2-2
D: .
size: .
V: TRBV5-1
DNA: TGCGCCAGCAGCTGGCCGGGACAGAACACCGGGGAGCTGTTTTTT
CDR3: CASSWPGQNTGELFF

J: TRBJ1-2
D: .
size: .
V: TRBV9
DNA: TGTGCCAGCAGCGTAGCTTGGGGGCGCGGCGATGGCTACACCTTC
CDR3: CASSVAWGRGDGYTF

J: TRBJ1-3
D: .
size: .
V: TRBV14
DNA: TGTGCCAGCAGCCTACAGGGCGGAGGAAACACCATATATTTT
CDR3: CASSLQGGGNTIYF

J: TRBJ1-2
D: TRBD1
size: .
V: TRBV7-2
DNA: TGTGCCAGCAGCTCCTCAGGGGGGACCTATGGCTACACCTTC
CDR3: CASSSSGGTYGYTF

J: TRBJ1-3
D: .
size: .
V: TRBV4-1
DNA: TGCGCCAGCACCCAAACAGGGTCTGGAAACACCATATATTTT
CDR3: CASTQTGSGNTIYF

J: TRBJ2-2
D: .
size: .
V: TRBV7-9
DNA: TGTGCCAGCAGCCATCGTCGGCTCGGGACACAGAACACCGGGGAGCTGTTTTTT
CDR3: CASSHRRLGTQNTGELFF

J: TRBJ1-4
D: TRBD1
size: .
V: TRBV5-4
DNA: TGTGCCAGCAGCCCCGCGGGACAGGGATCAGGGGAAAAACTGTTTTTT
CDR3: CASSPAGQGSGEKLFF

J: TRBJ1-2
D: .
size: once
V: TRBV5-4
DNA: TGTGCCAGCAGCTTAAACAAAAAGTACTATGGCTACACCTTC
CDR3: CASSLNKKYYGYTF

J: TRBJ1-3
D: .
size: once
V: TRBV4-2
DNA: TGTGCCAGCAGCCAAGATTACGGCTGGAGCTCTGGAAACACCATATATTTT
CDR3: CASSQDYGWSSGNTIYF

J: TRBJ1-2
D: .
size: .
V: TRBV7-2
DNA: TGTGCCAGCAGCTTAGCGCAGCAGAACTATGGCTACACCTTC
CDR3: CASSLAQQNYGYTF

J: TRBJ2-2
D: TRBD1
size: .
V: TRBV10-3
DNA: TGTGCCATCCTAAGGACAGGCTCGAACACCGGGGAGCTGTTTTTT
CDR3: CAILRTGSNTGELFF

J: TRBJ2-7
D: TRBD1
size: .
V: TRBV11-2
DNA: TGTGCCAGCACCCGGACAGGCTCATCCTACGAGCAGTACTTC
CDR3: CASTRTGSSYEQYF

J: TRBJ1-2
D: .
size: .
V: TRBV6-5
DNA: TGTGCCAGCAGTTACTCGAGAAGCAGAAGCGGTGGCTACACCTTC
CDR3: CASSYSRSRSGGYTF

J: TRBJ1-2
D: .
size: .
V: TRBV7-9
DNA: TGTGCCAGCAGCTCCCTAACCGGACAGCTCTATGGCTACACCTTC
CDR3: CASSSLTGQLYGYTF

J: TRBJ1-1
D: TRBD1
size: .
V: TRBV7-9
DNA: TGTGCCAGCAGCCCGGGACAGGGGCGCACTGAAGCTTTCTTT
CDR3: CASSPGQGRTEAFF

J: TRBJ1-1
D: .
size: .
V: TRBV11-3
DNA: TGTGCCAGCAGCCCCTCCGGGGCTTCCATGAACACTGAAGCTTTCTTT
CDR3: CASSPSGASMNTEAFF

J: TRBJ1-1
D: .
size: .
V: TRBV2
DNA: TGTGCCAGCACTGGGACTGTGAACACTGAAGCTTTCTTT
CDR3: CASTGTVNTEAFF

J: TRBJ2-3
D: .
size: few
V: TRBV3-1/TRBV3-2
DNA: TGTGCCAGCAGCCAAGCGCTCGCAGATACGCAGTATTTT
CDR3: CASSQALADTQYF

J: TRBJ2-1
D: .
size: .
V: TRBV5-4
DNA: TGTGCCAGCAGCTTGGCCGGGGGAATCTCCTACAATGAGCAGTTCTTC
CDR3: CASSLAGGISYNEQFF

J: TRBJ1-3
D: .
size: .
V: TRBV24-1
DNA: TGTGCCACCAGTGACCCAGGGAGCTCTGGAAACACCATATATTTT
CDR3: CATSDPGSSGNTIYF

J: TRBJ1-2
D: .
size: .
V: TRBV3-1/TRBV3-2
DNA: TGTGCCAGCAGCCACGGGCAGGGGAATGGCTACACCTTC
CDR3: CASSHGQGNGYTF

J: TRBJ1-5
D: .
size: .
V: TRBV7-2
DNA: TGTGCCAGCAGCGTGACAGAGAATCAGCCCCAGCATTTT
CDR3: CASSVTENQPQHF

J: TRBJ1-3
D: .
size: .
V: TRBV18
DNA: TGTGCCAGCTCGCCGGGAAGTACTGGAAACACCATATATTTT
CDR3: CASSPGSTGNTIYF

J: TRBJ1-5
D: TRBD1
size: few
V: TRBV5-1
DNA: TGCGCCAGCAGCTTAGGGGACAGCGGGGAGCCCCAGCATTTT
CDR3: CASSLGDSGEPQHF

J: TRBJ1-1
D: .
size: once
V: TRBV27
DNA: TGTGCCAGCAGCCCCTCTGGGGGTGTAAGTGAAGCTTTCTTT
CDR3: CASSPSGGVSEAFF

J: TRBJ1-1
D: .
size: .
V: TRBV27
DNA: TGTGCCAGCAGTACAGGGATAACAGGCACTGAAGCTTTCTTT
CDR3: CASSTGITGTEAFF

J: TRBJ1-2
D: .
size: .
V: TRBV19
DNA: TGTGCCAGTAGTCCCGGGACTTTGGGCAGAGGCTACACCTTC
CDR3: CASSPGTLGRGYTF

J: TRBJ1-2
D: TRBD1
size: .
V: TRBV5-6
DNA: TGTGCCAGCAGCCTCGGCGGACAGGTGCGCGGCTACACCTTC
CDR3: CASSLGGQVRGYTF

J: TRBJ1-2
D: .
size: .
V: TRBV28
DNA: TGTGCCAGCAATCCCCCAGACAGCCCCTATGGCTACACCTTC
CDR3: CASNPPDSPYGYTF

J: TRBJ1-3
D: .
size: .
V: TRBV2
DNA: TGTGCCAACACACGACAGGATCCCCATGCGGGAAACACCATATATTTT
CDR3: CANTRQDPHAGNTIYF

J: TRBJ1-1
D: .
size: few
V: TRBV6-5
DNA: TGTGCCAGCAGCCCGGACGGCTACACTGAAGCTTTCTTT
CDR3: CASSPDGYTEAFF

J: TRBJ2-1
D: TRBD2
size: .
V: TRBV4-1
DNA: TGCGCCAGCAGCCAGGGGACTAGCGGGGGTTACAATGAGCAGTTCTTC
CDR3: CASSQGTSGGYNEQFF

J: TRBJ1-1
D: .
size: .
V: TRBV15
DNA: TGTGCCACCAGCAGAGATGGGGTCGGATCCACTGAAGCTTTCTTT
CDR3: CATSRDGVGSTEAFF